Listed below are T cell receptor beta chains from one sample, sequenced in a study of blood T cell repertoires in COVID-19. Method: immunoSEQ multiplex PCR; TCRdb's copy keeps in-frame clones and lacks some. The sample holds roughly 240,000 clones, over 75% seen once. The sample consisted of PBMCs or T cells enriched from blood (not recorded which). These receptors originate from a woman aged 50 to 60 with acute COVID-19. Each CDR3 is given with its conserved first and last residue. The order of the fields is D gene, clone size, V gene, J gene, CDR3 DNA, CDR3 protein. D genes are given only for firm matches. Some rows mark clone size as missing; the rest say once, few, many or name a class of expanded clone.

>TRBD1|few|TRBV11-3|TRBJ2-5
TGTGCCAGCAGCTTGGGACAGTCGGAGACCCAGTACTTC
CASSLGQSETQYF
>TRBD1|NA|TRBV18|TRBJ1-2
TGTGCCAGCTCACCCCTACCCGTCCAGGGGGTAGATGGCTACACCTTC
CASSPLPVQGVDGYTF
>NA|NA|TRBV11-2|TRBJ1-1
TGTGCCAGCAGCTTTAGCACTGAAGCTTTCTTT
CASSFSTEAFF
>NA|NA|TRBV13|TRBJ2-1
TGTGCCAGCAGCTCAAGGGGGATTAGCTCCTACAATGAGCAGTTCTTC
CASSSRGISSYNEQFF
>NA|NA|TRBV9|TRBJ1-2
TGTGCCAGCAGCGTATCCCCAGACAGGAACTATGGCTACACCTTC
CASSVSPDRNYGYTF
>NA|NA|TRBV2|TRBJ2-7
TGTGCCAGCGACGGACAGAGGTATGGCACCTACGAGCAGTACTTC
CASDGQRYGTYEQYF
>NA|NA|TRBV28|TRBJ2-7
TGTGCCAGCAGTTTAACCGACGGTATACTATACGAGCAGTACTTC
CASSLTDGILYEQYF
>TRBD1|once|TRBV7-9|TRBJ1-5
TGTGCCAGCAGCTTAGGACAGGGTATTAGACAGCCCCAGCATTTT
CASSLGQGIRQPQHF
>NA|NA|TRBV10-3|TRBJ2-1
TGTGCCATCAGTGATGTGACTAGCTACAATGAGCAGTTCTTC
CAISDVTSYNEQFF
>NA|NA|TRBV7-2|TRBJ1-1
TGTGCCAGCAGCTTAAACAATTTGAACACTGAAGCTTTCTTT
CASSLNNLNTEAFF
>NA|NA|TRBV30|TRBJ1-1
TGTGCCTGGAGTGTACGAGGGAGGGGAGGGGCTGAAGCTTTCTTT
CAWSVRGRGGAEAFF
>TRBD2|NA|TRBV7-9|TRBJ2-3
TGTGCCAGCAGCCCTGACTCGGGGGGGGATACGCAGTATTTT
CASSPDSGGDTQYF
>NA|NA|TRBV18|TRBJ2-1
TGTGCCAGCTCACCGCCTAGCGTTAATGAGCAGTTCTTC
CASSPPSVNEQFF
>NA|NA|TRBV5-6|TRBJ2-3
TGTGCCAGCAGCTTGGTGGGCAGGCCCGATACGCAGTATTTT
CASSLVGRPDTQYF
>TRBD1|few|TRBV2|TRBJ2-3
TGTGCCGGACAGGTGATCACAGATACGCAGTATTTT
CAGQVITDTQYF
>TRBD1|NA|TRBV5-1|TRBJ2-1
TGCGCCAGCAGCCTCCAGGGGGTAGTCCATGAGCAGTTCTTC
CASSLQGVVHEQFF
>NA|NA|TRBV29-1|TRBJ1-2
TGCAGCGTTGAAGGCTCAGGGGCGTACTATGGCTACACCTTC
CSVEGSGAYYGYTF
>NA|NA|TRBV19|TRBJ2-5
TGTGCCAGTAGTACCCCCCAGGACTGGAACCGAGAGACCCAGTACTTC
CASSTPQDWNRETQYF
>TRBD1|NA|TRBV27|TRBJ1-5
TGTGCCAGCAGTCCCACAGGGGTTCAGCCCCAGCATTTT
CASSPTGVQPQHF
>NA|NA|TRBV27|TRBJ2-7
TGTGCCAGCAGTCCAGGGACCTACGAGCAGTACTTC
CASSPGTYEQYF
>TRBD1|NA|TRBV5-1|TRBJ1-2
TGCGCCAGCAGCTTGGACGGGACAGGGGGCCTTGGCTACACCTTC
CASSLDGTGGLGYTF
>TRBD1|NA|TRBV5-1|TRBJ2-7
TGCGCCAGCAGCTTGGGGGGACAGGGGGCCTACGAGCAGTACTTC
CASSLGGQGAYEQYF
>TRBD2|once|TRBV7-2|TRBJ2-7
TGTGCCAGCAGCTTACTTGGGCGGGGGGCCTCCTACGAGCAGTACTTC
CASSLLGRGASYEQYF
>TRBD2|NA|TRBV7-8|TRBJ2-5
TGTGCCAGCAGCTTAGCGGAACTAGCGGGGGCCGATCGAAACCAAGAGACCCAGTACTTC
CASSLAELAGADRNQETQYF
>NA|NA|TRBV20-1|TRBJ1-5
TGCAGTGCTAGTACGGCCTCGAGGAGCAATCAGCCCCAGCATTTT
CSASTASRSNQPQHF
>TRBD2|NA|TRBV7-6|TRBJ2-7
TGTGCCAGCAGCTTAACTAGCGGGGGCTCCTACGAGCAGTACTTC
CASSLTSGGSYEQYF
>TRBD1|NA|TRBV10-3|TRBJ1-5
TGTGCCATCAGTGAGCAGGTTTGGGACAGAAATAGCAATCAGCCCCAGCATTTT
CAISEQVWDRNSNQPQHF